This TCR beta chain came from a study of CD8 T cells in ankylosing spondylitis. Study-level results: Characteristic of ankylosing spondylitis blood, it appeared, was a TCR beta motif comprising about eight highly homologous variants. Relatively scarce in peripheral blood, disease-linked clones were CD8+. Reported data indicate significant enrichment of disease-linked clones within matched ankylosing spondylitis synovial fluid.

TCR beta libraries were made by quantitative 5'-RACE with molecular barcodes. TCRdb reprocessed the 5' RACE reads with MiXCR, giving one entry per CDR3 protein. The sample includes approximately 400,000 distinct CDR3 sequences, roughly 18% of them seen just once. J was trimmed by 3 bases and V by 3 bases; bases with no gene match: 10. The CDR3 consists of 16 residues. The germline CDR1 and CDR2 sequences are SGHTA and FQGNSA. This clonotype was counted between two and nine times. Its antigen is unidentified. The material sequenced was blood, either unsorted or a sorted T cell fraction (not recorded which). The sequence was collected from a male donor with ankylosing spondylitis. The gene calls are TRBV7-2 and TRBJ2-5; TRBD2 matches 7 bases. DNA of the CDR3: TGTGCCAGCAGCTTCGGGACTAATAGTGTCGAAGAGACCCAGTACTTC. Its protein product is CASSFGTNSVEETQYF.